Each of the 2 T cell receptor beta chains below was sequenced from the same sample in a study of patients and donors after allogeneic stem cell transplantation. TCRdb reanalysed the RT-PCR reads using MiXCR and keeps one entry per CDR3 protein. The table records about 960,000 distinct CDR3 sequences, approximately 19% of them present only once. The specimen sequenced was blood, either unsorted or a sorted T cell fraction (not recorded which). The receptor set was obtained from a human donor who was either an allogeneic HSCT recipient or a stem cell or donor lymphocyte infusion donor (not recorded which). It is not recorded whose cells these are; they may come from a transplant donor.

The chain combines TRBV6-5 with TRBJ2-1; TRBD1 aligns across 7 bases. CDR1 and CDR2 (germline): MNHEY, SVGAGI. The CDR3 length is 15 residues. The ends lost 0 bases at V and 8 bases at J; junction bases unmatched: 7. The CDR3 region is CASSYSGGAGHEQFF. The CDR3 DNA reads as TGTGCCAGCAGTTACTCAGGGGGCGCTGGCCATGAGCAGTTCTTC.

This clonotype was counted a few times. V gene TRBV2 combines with J gene TRBJ2-7; no definite D call. Germline assignment: CDR1 SNHLY and CDR2 FYNNEI. The germline V and J ends were trimmed by 4 bases and 6 bases, with 7 bases remaining between them. The CDR3 is made up of 11 amino acids. The CDR3 DNA reads as TGTGCCAGCAGTGGTGGCTTCGAGCAGTACTTC. Its translation is CASSGGFEQYF.